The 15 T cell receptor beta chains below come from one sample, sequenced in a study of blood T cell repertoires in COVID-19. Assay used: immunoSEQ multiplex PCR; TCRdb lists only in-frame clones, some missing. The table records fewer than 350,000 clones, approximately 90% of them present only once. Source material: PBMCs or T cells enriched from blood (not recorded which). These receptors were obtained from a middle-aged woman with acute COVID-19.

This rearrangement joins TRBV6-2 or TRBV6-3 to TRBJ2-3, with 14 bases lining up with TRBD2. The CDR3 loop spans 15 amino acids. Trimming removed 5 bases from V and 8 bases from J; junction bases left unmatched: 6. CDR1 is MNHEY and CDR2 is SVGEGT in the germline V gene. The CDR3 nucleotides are TGTGCCAGCAGTCCCCGGGGACTAGCGGGAGTTACGCAGTATTTT. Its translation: CASSPRGLAGVTQYF.

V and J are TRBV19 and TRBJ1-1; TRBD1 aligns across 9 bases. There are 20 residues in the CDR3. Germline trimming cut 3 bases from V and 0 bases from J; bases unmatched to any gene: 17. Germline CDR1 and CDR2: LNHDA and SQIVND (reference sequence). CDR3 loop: CASSIIRGQGRERMNTEAFF. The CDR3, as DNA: TGTGCCAGTAGTATTATTCGGGGACAGGGACGAGAAAGGATGAACACTGAAGCTTTCTTT.

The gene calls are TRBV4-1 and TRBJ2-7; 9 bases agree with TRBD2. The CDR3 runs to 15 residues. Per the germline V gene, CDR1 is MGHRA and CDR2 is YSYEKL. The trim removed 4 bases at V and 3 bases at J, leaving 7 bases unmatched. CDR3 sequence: CASSPVAGVGYEQYF. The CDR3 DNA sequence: TGCGCCAGCAGCCCTGTAGCGGGAGTGGGCTACGAGCAGTACTTC.

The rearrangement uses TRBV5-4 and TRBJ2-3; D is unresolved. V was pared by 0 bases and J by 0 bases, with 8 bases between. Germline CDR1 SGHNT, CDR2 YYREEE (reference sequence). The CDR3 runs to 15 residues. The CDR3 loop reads CASSLGPSSTDTQYF. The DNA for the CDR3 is TGTGCCAGCAGCTTGGGTCCGTCTAGCACAGATACGCAGTATTTT.

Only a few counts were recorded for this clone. CDR3 sequence reads: CASSQDRAYEQFF. The DNA of the CDR3 is TGCGCCAGCAGCCAAGATCGAGCGTATGAGCAGTTCTTC. The chain is built from TRBV4-3 and TRBJ2-1; D ambiguous. Trimming cost V 0 bases and J 8 bases, with 8 bases left between them. In germline, CDR1 is LGHNA, CDR2 YSLEER. CDR3 size: 13 residues.

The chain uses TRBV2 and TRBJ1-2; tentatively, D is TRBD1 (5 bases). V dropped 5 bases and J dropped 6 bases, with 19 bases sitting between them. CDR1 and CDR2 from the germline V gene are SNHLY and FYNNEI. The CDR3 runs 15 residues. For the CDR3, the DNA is TGTGCCAGCAGTAGAATTGCGGGACGGAAGGATGGCTACACCTTC. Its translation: CASSRIAGRKDGYTF.

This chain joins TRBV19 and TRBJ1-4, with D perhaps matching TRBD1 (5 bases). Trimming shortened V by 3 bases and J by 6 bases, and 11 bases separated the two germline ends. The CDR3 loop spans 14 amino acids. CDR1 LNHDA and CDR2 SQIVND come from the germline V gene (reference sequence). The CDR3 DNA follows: TGTGCCAGTAGTATCCCCGGGGGAGATGAAAAACTGTTTTTT. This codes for CASSIPGGDEKLFF. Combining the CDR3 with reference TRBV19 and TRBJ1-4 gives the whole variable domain DGGITQSPKYLFRKEGQNVTLSCEQNLNHDAMYWYRQDPGQGLRLIYYSQIVNDFQKGDIAEGYSVSREKKESFPLTVTSAQKNPTAFYLCASSIPGGDEKLFFGSGTQLSVL.

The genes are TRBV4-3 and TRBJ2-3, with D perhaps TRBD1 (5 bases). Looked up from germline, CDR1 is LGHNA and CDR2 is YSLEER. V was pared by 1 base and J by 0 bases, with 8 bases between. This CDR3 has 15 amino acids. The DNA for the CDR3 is TGCGCCAGCAGCCAAGGTGCAGGGAGCACAGATACGCAGTATTTT. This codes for CASSQGAGSTDTQYF.

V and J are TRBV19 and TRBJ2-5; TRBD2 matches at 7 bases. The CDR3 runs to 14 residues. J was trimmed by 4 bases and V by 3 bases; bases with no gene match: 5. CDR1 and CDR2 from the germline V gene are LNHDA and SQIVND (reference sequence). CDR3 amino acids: CASSIRASGETQYF. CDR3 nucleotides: TGTGCCAGTAGTATTCGGGCTAGCGGAGAGACCCAGTACTTC. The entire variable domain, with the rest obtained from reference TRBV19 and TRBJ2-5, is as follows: DGGITQSPKYLFRKEGQNVTLSCEQNLNHDAMYWYRQDPGQGLRLIYYSQIVNDFQKGDIAEGYSVSREKKESFPLTVTSAQKNPTAFYLCASSIRASGETQYFGPGTRLLVL.

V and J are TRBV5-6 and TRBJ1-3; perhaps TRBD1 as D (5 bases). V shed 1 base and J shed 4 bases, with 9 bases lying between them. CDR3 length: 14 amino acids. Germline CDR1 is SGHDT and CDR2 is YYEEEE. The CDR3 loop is CASSLRGGGNTIYF. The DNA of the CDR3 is TGTGCCAGCAGCTTGAGGGGAGGAGGAAACACCATATATTTT. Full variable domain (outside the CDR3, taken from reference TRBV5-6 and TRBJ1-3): DAGVTQSPTHLIKTRGQQVTLRCSPKSGHDTVSWYQQALGQGPQFIFQYYEEEERQRGNFPDRFSGHQFPNYSSELNVNALLLGDSALYLCASSLRGGGNTIYFGEGSWLTVV.

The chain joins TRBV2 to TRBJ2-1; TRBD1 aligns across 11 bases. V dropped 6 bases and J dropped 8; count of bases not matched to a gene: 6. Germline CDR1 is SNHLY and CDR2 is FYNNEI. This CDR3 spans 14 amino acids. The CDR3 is CASSLGQGAYEQFF. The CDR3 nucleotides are TGTGCCAGCAGCCTTGGACAGGGGGCCTATGAGCAGTTCTTC.

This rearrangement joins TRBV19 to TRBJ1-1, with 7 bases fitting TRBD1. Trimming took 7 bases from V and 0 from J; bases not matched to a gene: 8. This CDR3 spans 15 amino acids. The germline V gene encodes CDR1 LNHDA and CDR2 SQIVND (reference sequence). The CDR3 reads CASKLTGDMNTEAFF. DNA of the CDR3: TGTGCCAGTAAACTTACAGGGGACATGAACACTGAAGCTTTCTTT.

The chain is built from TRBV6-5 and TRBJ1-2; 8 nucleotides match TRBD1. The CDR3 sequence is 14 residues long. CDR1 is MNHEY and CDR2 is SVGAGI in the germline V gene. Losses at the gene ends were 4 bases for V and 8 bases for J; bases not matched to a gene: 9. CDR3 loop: CASSSLQGDGGYTF. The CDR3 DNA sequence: TGTGCCAGCAGTTCCCTACAGGGGGACGGGGGCTACACCTTC.

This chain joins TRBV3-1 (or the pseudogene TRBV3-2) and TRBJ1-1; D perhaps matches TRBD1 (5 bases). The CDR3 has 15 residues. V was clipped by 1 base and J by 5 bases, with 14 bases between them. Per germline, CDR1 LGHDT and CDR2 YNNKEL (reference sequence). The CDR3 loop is CASSQAGAGGTEAFF. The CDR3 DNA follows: TGTGCCAGCAGCCAAGCTGGCGCCGGGGGAACTGAAGCTTTCTTT.

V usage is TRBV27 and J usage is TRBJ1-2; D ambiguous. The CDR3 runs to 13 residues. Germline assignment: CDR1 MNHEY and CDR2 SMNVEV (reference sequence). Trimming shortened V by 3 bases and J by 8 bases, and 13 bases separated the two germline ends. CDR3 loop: CASSFSSSRGYTF. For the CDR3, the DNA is TGTGCCAGCAGTTTCTCGTCGTCCAGGGGCTACACCTTC.